This is a list of T cell receptor beta chains from one sample in a study of CD8+ T cells in alopecia areata. The table came from immunoSEQ multiplex PCR; TCRdb's copy has only in-frame clones and leaves some out. The table records 100,000 or so clones, 60% of them present only once. Specimen: CD8+ T cells sorted from blood, collected at approximately week 60, from a patient treated with tofacitinib. The receptors here all came from a human donor with alopecia areata. Each CDR3 is given with its conserved first and last residue. The order of the fields is J gene, V gene, CDR3 protein.

TRBJ2-2 TRBV19 CASSMGGTGELFF
TRBJ1-1 TRBV7-9 CASSSDRDTEAFF
TRBJ1-1 TRBV19 CASSIRREAFF
TRBJ1-1 TRBV2 CASSRTEAFF
TRBJ2-1 TRBV10-3 CAISESSDKAGGYNEQFF
TRBJ1-1 TRBV18 CASSPWGSGNTEAFF
TRBJ2-7 TRBV4-2 CASSQGGDYEQYF
TRBJ1-2 TRBV25-1 CASKGHYGYTF
TRBJ2-2 TRBV29-1 CSGLGGNTGELFF
TRBJ1-5 TRBV9 CASSVGRDSQPQHF
TRBJ1-2 TRBV15 CATSRGLRQVANYGYTF
TRBJ1-1 TRBV13 CASSLDIPNTEAFF
TRBJ2-3 TRBV15 CATSRVGGSGTDTQYF
TRBJ1-2 TRBV7-2 CASSRPWLGLGGGYTF
TRBJ1-2 TRBV6-1 CASSAGTGGLYGYTF
TRBJ2-1 TRBV6-5 CASSYAAYRNEQFF
TRBJ1-6 TRBV19 CASLGGLDSPLHF
TRBJ2-7 TRBV5-1 CASSYNYEQYF
TRBJ2-7 TRBV29-1 CSVLLGLAAYEQYF
TRBJ2-3 TRBV11-1 CASSLQGATDTQYF
TRBJ1-2 TRBV30 CAGDLPGTANYPGGYTF
TRBJ2-3 TRBV5-1 CASSLFLSSTDTQYF
TRBJ2-2 TRBV14 CASSTNRHGELFF
TRBJ2-3 TRBV7-2 CASSPRLAGLADTQYF
TRBJ1-2 TRBV2 CASSEAPRGYTF
TRBJ2-7 TRBV30 CAWSAGVPYEQYF
TRBJ2-1 TRBV7-9 CASSPARQRGGSYNEQFF
TRBJ2-5 TRBV5-6 CASTSEETQYF
TRBJ2-2 TRBV7-6 CASSLGLAGTGELFF
TRBJ1-5 TRBV2 CASSGNRVGNQPQHF
TRBJ1-5 TRBV27 CASSSSGDQPQHF
TRBJ2-7 TRBV27 CASSPGQGTYEQYF
TRBJ1-1 TRBV29-1 CSVIILGTFF
TRBJ2-4 TRBV7-9 CASSTRALAGENIQYF
TRBJ1-1 TRBV29-1 CSVDHGPEAFF
TRBJ1-2 TRBV4-2 CASSQPSGTAYYGYTF
TRBJ2-7 TRBV5-4 CASSPGPDRPSGEQYF
TRBJ1-2 TRBV25-1 CASRDNYGYTF